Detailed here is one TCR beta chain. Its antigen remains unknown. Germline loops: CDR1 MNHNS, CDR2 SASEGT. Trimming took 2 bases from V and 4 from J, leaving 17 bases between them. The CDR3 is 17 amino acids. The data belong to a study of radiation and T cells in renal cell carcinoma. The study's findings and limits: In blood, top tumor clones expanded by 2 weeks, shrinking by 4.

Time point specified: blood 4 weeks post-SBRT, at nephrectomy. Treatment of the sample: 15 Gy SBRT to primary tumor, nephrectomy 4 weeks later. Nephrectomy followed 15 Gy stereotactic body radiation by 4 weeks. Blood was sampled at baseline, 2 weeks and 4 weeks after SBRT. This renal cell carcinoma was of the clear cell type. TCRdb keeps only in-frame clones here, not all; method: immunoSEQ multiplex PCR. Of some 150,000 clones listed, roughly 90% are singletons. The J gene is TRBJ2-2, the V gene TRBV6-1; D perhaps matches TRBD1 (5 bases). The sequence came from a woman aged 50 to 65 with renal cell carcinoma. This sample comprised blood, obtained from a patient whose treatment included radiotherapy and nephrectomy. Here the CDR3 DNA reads TGTGCCAGCAGTGAACGGTCTGCCAGGGCGGCCACCGGGGAGCTGTTTTTT. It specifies CASSERSARAATGELFF.